The clone carrying this T cell receptor beta chain was observed a handful of times. The source of the sample is a study of shared clonotypes between healthy human individuals. The V segment lost 1 base and the J segment 3 bases; nucleotides outside the gene matches: 8. This CDR3 contains 16 residues. In germline, CDR1 is LNHDA, CDR2 SQIVND (reference sequence). Each cell subset's genomic DNA was divided evenly among several immunoSEQ plates. Replicate PCRs run on unsorted PBMC used roughly 270 ng DNA, which was approximately 30,000 T cell genomes. Using immunoSEQ multiplex PCR, the repertoire was profiled, and TCRdb retains in-frame clones only, with some absent. This table has about 490,000 clones, over 65% appearing once.

The chain links TRBV19 to TRBJ1-1, with TRBD1 matching over 7 bases. The source is a woman in her thirties or forties in good health. Some clones in this sample may be carry-over from other donors' samples. Sequences were obtained from PBMCs. The CDR3 region is CASSIGYRGRYTEAFF. As DNA, the CDR3 is TGTGCCAGTAGTATAGGATACAGGGGCAGGTACACTGAAGCTTTCTTT.